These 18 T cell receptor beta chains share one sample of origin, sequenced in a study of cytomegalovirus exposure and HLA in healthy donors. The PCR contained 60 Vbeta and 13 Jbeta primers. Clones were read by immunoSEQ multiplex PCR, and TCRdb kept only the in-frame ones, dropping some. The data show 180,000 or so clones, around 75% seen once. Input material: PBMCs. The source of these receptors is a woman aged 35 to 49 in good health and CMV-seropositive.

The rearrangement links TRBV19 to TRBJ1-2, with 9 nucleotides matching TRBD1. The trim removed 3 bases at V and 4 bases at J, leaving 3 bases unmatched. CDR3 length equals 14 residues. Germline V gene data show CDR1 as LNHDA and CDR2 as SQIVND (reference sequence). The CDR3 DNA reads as TGTGCCAGTAGTATGGACAGGGGTTTCTATGGCTACACCTTC. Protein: CASSMDRGFYGYTF.

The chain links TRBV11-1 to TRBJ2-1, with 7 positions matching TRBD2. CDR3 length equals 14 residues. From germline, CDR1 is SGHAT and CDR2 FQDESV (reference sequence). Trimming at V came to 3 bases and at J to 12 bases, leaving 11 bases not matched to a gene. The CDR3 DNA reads TGTGCCAGCAGCTTTCGCCCACCCGGGGAGGGGCAGTTCTTC. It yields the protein CASSFRPPGEGQFF.

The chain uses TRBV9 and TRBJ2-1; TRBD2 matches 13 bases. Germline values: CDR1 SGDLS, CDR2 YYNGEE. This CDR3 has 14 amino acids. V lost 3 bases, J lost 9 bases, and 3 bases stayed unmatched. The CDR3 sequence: CASSALAGGSEQFF. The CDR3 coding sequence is TGTGCCAGCAGCGCACTAGCGGGAGGGTCTGAGCAGTTCTTC.

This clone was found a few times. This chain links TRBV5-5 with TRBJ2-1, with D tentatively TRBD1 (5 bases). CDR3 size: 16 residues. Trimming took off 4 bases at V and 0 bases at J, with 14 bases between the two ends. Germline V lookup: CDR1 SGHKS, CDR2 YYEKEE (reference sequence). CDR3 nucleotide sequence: TGTGCCAGCAGCCCCGACAGATCTAGCTCCTACAATGAGCAGTTCTTC. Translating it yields CASSPDRSSSYNEQFF.

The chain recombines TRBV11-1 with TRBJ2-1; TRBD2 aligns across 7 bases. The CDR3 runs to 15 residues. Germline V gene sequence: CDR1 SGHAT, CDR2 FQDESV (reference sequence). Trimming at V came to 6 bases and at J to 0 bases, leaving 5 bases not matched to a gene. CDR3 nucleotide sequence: TGTGCCAGCAGTTGGGGCGGGGGCTCCTACAATGAGCAGTTCTTC. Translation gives CASSWGGGSYNEQFF.

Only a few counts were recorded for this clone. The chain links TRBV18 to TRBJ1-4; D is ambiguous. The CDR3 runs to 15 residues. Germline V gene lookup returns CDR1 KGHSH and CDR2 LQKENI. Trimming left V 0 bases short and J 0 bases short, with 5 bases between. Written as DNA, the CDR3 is TGTGCCAGCTCACCACCCGGTGCAACTAATGAAAAACTGTTTTTT. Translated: CASSPPGATNEKLFF.

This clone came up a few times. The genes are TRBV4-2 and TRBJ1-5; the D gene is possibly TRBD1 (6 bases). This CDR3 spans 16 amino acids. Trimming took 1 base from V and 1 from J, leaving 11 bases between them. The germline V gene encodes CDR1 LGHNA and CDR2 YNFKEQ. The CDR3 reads CASSQGGQGSNQPQHF. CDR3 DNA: TGTGCCAGCAGCCAAGGTGGGCAGGGGAGCAATCAGCCCCAGCATTTT.

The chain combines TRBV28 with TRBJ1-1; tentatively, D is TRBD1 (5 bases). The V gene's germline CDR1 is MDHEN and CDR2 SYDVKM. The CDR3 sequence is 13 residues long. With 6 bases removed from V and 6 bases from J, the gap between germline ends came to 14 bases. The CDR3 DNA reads TGTGCCAGCAGGATGCAGGGTGAGGCTGAAGCTTTCTTT. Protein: CASRMQGEAEAFF.

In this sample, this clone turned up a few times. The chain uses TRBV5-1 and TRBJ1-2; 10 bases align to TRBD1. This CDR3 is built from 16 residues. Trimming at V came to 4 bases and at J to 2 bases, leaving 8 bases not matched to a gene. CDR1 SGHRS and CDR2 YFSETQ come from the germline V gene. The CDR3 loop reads CASSARDRGPNYGYTF. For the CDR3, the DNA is TGCGCCAGCAGCGCACGGGACAGGGGACCAAACTATGGCTACACCTTC.

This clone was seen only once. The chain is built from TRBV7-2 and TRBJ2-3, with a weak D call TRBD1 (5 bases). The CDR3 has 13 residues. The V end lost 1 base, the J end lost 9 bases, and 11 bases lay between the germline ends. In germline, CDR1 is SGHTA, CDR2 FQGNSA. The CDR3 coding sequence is TGTGCCAGCAGCTTAGAAAGGACAAGGACGCAGTATTTT. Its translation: CASSLERTRTQYF. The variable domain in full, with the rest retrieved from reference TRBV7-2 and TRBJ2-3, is GAGVSQSPSNKVTEKGKDVELRCDPISGHTALYWYRQSLGQGLEFLIYFQGNSAPDKSGLPSDRFSAERTGGSVSTLTIQRTQQEDSAVYLCASSLERTRTQYFGPGTRLTVL.

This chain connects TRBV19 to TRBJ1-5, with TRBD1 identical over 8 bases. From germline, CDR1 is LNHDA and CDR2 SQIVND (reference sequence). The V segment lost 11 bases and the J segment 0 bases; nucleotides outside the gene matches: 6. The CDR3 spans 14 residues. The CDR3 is CAAWTGYSNQPQHF. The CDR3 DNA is TGTGCCGCCTGGACAGGGTATAGCAATCAGCCCCAGCATTTT.

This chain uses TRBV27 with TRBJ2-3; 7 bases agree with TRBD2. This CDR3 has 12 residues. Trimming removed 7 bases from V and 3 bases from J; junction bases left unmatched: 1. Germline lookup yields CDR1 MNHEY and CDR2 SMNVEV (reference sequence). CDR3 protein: CASMGGTDTQYF. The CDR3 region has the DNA TGTGCCAGCATGGGGGGGACAGATACGCAGTATTTT.

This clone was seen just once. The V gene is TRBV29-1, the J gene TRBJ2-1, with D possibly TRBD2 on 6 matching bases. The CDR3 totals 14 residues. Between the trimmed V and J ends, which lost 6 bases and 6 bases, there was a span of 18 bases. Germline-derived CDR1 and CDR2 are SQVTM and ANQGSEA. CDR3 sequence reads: CSVIKGTGANEQFF. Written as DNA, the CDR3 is TGCAGCGTGATTAAGGGGACTGGGGCCAATGAGCAGTTCTTC.

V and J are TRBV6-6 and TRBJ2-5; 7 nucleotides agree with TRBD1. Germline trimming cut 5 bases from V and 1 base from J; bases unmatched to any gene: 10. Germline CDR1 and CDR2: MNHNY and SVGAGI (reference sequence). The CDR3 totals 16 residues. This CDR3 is CASSRYRGAGQETQYF. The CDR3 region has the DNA TGTGCCAGCAGTAGATACAGGGGAGCAGGCCAAGAGACCCAGTACTTC.

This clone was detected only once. The CDR3: CSIIIEQINYGYTF. The CDR3 DNA sequence: TGCAGCATAATCATAGAACAGATAAACTATGGCTACACCTTC. The V call is TRBV29-1, the J call TRBJ1-2; D is unresolved. The CDR3 is 14 amino acids. Germline V gene data show CDR1 as SQVTM and CDR2 as ANQGSEA. V was pared by 8 bases and J by 2 bases, with 18 bases between.

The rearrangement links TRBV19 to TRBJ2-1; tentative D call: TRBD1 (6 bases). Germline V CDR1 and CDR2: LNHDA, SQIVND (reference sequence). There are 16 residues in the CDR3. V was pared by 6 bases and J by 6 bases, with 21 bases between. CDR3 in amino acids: CASRPMGARGGNEQFF. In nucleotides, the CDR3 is TGTGCCAGTAGACCTATGGGGGCTAGAGGGGGCAATGAGCAGTTCTTC. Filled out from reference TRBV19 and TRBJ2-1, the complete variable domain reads DGGITQSPKYLFRKEGQNVTLSCEQNLNHDAMYWYRQDPGQGLRLIYYSQIVNDFQKGDIAEGYSVSREKKESFPLTVTSAQKNPTAFYLCASRPMGARGGNEQFFGPGTRLTVL.

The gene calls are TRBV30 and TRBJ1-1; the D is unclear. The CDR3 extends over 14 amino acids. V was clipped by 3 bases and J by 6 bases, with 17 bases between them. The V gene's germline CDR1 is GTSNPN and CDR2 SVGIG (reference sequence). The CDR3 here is CAWRRGPEVAEAFF. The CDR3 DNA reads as TGTGCCTGGAGGAGAGGGCCGGAGGTCGCTGAAGCTTTCTTT.

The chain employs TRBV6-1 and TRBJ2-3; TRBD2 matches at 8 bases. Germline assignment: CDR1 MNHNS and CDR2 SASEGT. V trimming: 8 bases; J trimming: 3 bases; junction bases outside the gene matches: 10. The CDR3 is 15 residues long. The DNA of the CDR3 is TGTGCCAGCTTGGACAGCGGGAGTTGGACAGATACGCAGTATTTT. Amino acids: CASLDSGSWTDTQYF.